One and the same sample provided the 2 T cell receptor beta chains below, sequenced in a study of shared clonotypes between healthy human individuals. Sequenced by immunoSEQ multiplex PCR; TCRdb stores in-frame clones only, minus some. Of approximately 2,000,000 clones listed, around 95% were seen once; the top ten hold 1.5% to 2%. It was CD45RO-negative cells, positively selected for CCR7, that made up naive CD8 cells, with terminally differentiated effector memory CD45RA+ cells excluded. Sequencing was performed on naive CD8+ T cells from PBMCs. The receptors here all came from a man younger than 35 in good health. Some clones in this sample may be carry-over from other donors' samples.

Notes on this clone: Other DNA sequences in this specimen translate into the identical CDR3. The chain uses TRBV19 and TRBJ2-7, with 8 bases lining up with TRBD1. The CDR3 extends over 15 amino acids. The trim removed 3 bases at V and 5 bases at J, leaving 9 bases unmatched. Germline values: CDR1 LNHDA, CDR2 SQIVND (reference sequence). As DNA, the CDR3 is TGTGCCAGTAGTATTGTGCCAGGGGGCCTCAACGAGCAGTACTTC. Translated, it gives CASSIVPGGLNEQYF.

The chain couples TRBV19 to TRBJ1-2, with 8 nucleotides matching TRBD1. Per the germline V gene, CDR1 is LNHDA and CDR2 is SQIVND (reference sequence). CDR3 length: 17 residues. Losses at the gene ends were 5 bases for V and 5 bases for J; bases not matched to a gene: 16. CDR3 bases: TGTGCCAGTAGTGGGCGGACAGGGTCCCTTTTCAAGTATGGCTACACCTTC. Amino acids: CASSGRTGSLFKYGYTF.